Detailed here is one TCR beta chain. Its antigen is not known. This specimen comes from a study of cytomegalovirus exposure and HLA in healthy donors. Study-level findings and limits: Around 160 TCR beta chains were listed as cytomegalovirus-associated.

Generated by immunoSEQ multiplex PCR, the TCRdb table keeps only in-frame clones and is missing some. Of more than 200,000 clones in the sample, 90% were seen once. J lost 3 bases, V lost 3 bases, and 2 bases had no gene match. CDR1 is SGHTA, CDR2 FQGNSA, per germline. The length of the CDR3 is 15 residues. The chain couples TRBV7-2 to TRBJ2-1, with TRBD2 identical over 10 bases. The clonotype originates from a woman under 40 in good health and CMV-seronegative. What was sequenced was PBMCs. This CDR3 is CASSLLAGVYNEQFF. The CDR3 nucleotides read TGTGCCAGCAGCTTGCTAGCGGGAGTCTACAATGAGCAGTTCTTC. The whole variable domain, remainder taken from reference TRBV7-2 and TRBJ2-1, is GAGVSQSPSNKVTEKGKDVELRCDPISGHTALYWYRQSLGQGLEFLIYFQGNSAPDKSGLPSDRFSAERTGGSVSTLTIQRTQQEDSAVYLCASSLLAGVYNEQFFGPGTRLTVL.